Presented here are 26 T cell receptor beta chains from one specimen sequenced in a study of blood T cell repertoires in COVID-19. Assay: immunoSEQ multiplex PCR; the TCRdb copy retains only in-frame clones and omits some. The sample lists 200,000 to 300,000 clones, 87% seen once, with 7.2% in the top ten. Sequenced: peripheral blood. The receptors were gathered from a man aged 55 to 70 who had recovered from COVID-19.

The chain joins TRBV2 to TRBJ2-7, with a weak D call TRBD1 (6 bases). Trimming took off 2 bases at V and 2 bases at J, with 10 bases between the two ends. Germline V gives CDR1 SNHLY, CDR2 FYNNEI. CDR3 length: 14 residues. CDR3 sequence: CASSEQGRAYEQYF. In DNA form, the CDR3 reads TGTGCCAGCAGTGAACAGGGGCGAGCCTACGAGCAGTACTTC. The whole variable domain, remainder taken from reference TRBV2 and TRBJ2-7, is EPEVTQTPSHQVTQMGQEVILRCVPISNHLYFYWYRQILGQKVEFLVSFYNNEISEKSEIFDDQFSVERPDGSNFTLKIRSTKLEDSAMYFCASSEQGRAYEQYFGPGTRLTVT.

This rearrangement joins TRBV19 to TRBJ1-6; D remains ambiguous. V was pared by 6 bases and J by 0 bases, with 9 bases between. The CDR3 is 15 residues long. The V gene's germline CDR1 is LNHDA and CDR2 SQIVND (reference sequence). Written as DNA, the CDR3 is TGTGCCAGTAGGACTGGGAGCTCCTATAATTCACCCCTCCACTTT. Encoded protein: CASRTGSSYNSPLHF.

CDR3 protein: CASTPGQGYYGYTF. The CDR3 DNA follows: TGCGCCAGCACCCCGGGACAGGGCTACTATGGCTACACCTTC. The J gene is TRBJ1-2, the V gene TRBV5-1; TRBD1 matches at 9 bases. Germline CDR1 is SGHRS and CDR2 is YFSETQ. The CDR3 is made up of 14 amino acids. Germline trimming cut 6 bases from V and 3 bases from J; bases unmatched to any gene: 6.

This chain joins TRBV7-9 and TRBJ2-3; possibly TRBD1 for D (5 bases). Between the trimmed V and J ends, which lost 5 bases and 3 bases, there was a span of 15 bases. The germline CDR1 and CDR2 sequences are SEHNR and FQNEAQ (reference sequence). The CDR3 runs to 15 residues. The CDR3 here is CASSPGQGGTDTQYF. The DNA for the CDR3 is TGTGCCAGCAGCCCTGGGCAGGGTGGTACAGATACGCAGTATTTT.

The chain couples TRBV6-1 to TRBJ1-1, with D tentatively TRBD1 (6 bases). There are 15 residues in the CDR3. V was shortened by 3 bases and J by 1 base, with 12 bases between the two germline ends. Germline-derived CDR1 and CDR2 are MNHNS and SASEGT. CDR3 DNA: TGTGCCAGCAGTGATGTTGGGGGCGGGAACACTGAAGCTTTCTTT. Translated, it gives CASSDVGGGNTEAFF.

The chain joins TRBV9 to TRBJ1-1; D not resolved. This CDR3 has 14 residues. The V gene lost 0 bases and the J gene lost 2 bases, with 8 bases spanning the gap. Germline lookup yields CDR1 SGDLS and CDR2 YYNGEE. CDR3 amino acids: CASSVVALNTEAFF. In DNA form, the CDR3 reads TGTGCCAGCAGCGTAGTGGCACTAAACACTGAAGCTTTCTTT.

The J gene is TRBJ2-2, the V gene TRBV5-6; weak D call: TRBD1 (6 bases). CDR3 size: 16 residues. Trimming cost V 1 base and J 2 bases, with 12 bases left between them. Germline CDR1 is SGHDT and CDR2 is YYEEEE. The CDR3 DNA sequence: TGTGCCAGCAGCTTGATCCGGGACACTAACACCGGGGAGCTGTTTTTT. Residues: CASSLIRDTNTGELFF.

CDR3: CASSEAREGSPLHF. CDR3 nucleotide sequence: TGTGCCAGCAGTGAAGCGAGGGAGGGTTCACCCCTCCACTTT. The gene calls are TRBV6-1 and TRBJ1-6; D gene ambiguous. Trimming removed 0 bases at V and 9 bases at J, with 9 bases between. CDR1 is MNHNS, CDR2 SASEGT, per germline. The CDR3 has 14 residues.

This chain uses TRBV7-2 with TRBJ2-7; no clear D. Trimming shortened V by 5 bases and J by 3 bases, and 5 bases separated the two germline ends. CDR1 SGHTA and CDR2 FQGNSA come from the germline V gene. This CDR3 has 11 amino acids. CDR3 sequence (DNA): TGTGCCAGCAGCATACACTACGAGCAGTACTTC. Its translation: CASSIHYEQYF.

Here the CDR3 DNA reads TGTGCCAGCAGCTTGGACCCTAGCGGGGGGGAAAACGAGCAGTACTTC. It is translated as CASSLDPSGGENEQYF. V is TRBV5-5 and J is TRBJ2-7; 12 bases agree with TRBD2. Per germline, CDR1 SGHKS and CDR2 YYEKEE (reference sequence). With 0 bases clipped from V and 5 bases from J, the junction kept 6 bases outside the gene matches. CDR3 length: 16 residues.

V gene TRBV2 combines with J gene TRBJ1-1; no clear D gene. The germline V and J ends were trimmed by 4 bases and 4 bases, with 7 bases remaining between them. The CDR3 totals 12 residues. Germline lookup yields CDR1 SNHLY and CDR2 FYNNEI. Here the CDR3 DNA reads TGTGCCAGCAGTGTTAAGAGCACTGAAGCTTTCTTT. Amino acids: CASSVKSTEAFF. Complete variable domain (other parts from reference TRBV2 and TRBJ1-1): EPEVTQTPSHQVTQMGQEVILRCVPISNHLYFYWYRQILGQKVEFLVSFYNNEISEKSEIFDDQFSVERPDGSNFTLKIRSTKLEDSAMYFCASSVKSTEAFFGQGTRLTVV.

In this sample, this clone turned up a few times. V gene TRBV5-4 combines with J gene TRBJ2-2, with unresolved D. V was pared by 5 bases and J by 4 bases, with 6 bases between. The CDR3 is 12 residues long. Germline CDR1 and CDR2: SGHNT and YYREEE (reference sequence). The CDR3 bases are TGTGCCAGCAGTGGCTCCACCGGGGAGCTGTTTTTT. It yields the protein CASSGSTGELFF.

The rearrangement uses TRBV5-5 and TRBJ1-4; 7 bases line up with TRBD1. V lost 3 bases, J lost 0 bases, and 11 bases stayed unmatched. The germline gives CDR1 SGHKS, CDR2 YYEKEE (reference sequence). This CDR3 region has 18 residues. CDR3 nucleotides: TGTGCCAGCAGCTCGGGACAGAAAGTTATGGCAACTAATGAAAAACTGTTTTTT. Translating gives CASSSGQKVMATNEKLFF.

The chain carries TRBV21-1 and TRBJ1-4. TRBV21-1 is a recognized pseudogene. The CDR3 is made up of 17 amino acids. In nucleotides, the CDR3 is TGTGCCAGCAGCAAAGTTCCCTGGGGGGGGGCAATTGAAAAACTGTTTTTT. The encoded protein is CASSKVPWGGAIEKLFF.

The chain joins TRBV5-4 to TRBJ1-5, with 8 bases matching TRBD1. Trimming removed 4 bases from V and 3 bases from J; junction bases left unmatched: 6. Germline V gene data show CDR1 as SGHNT and CDR2 as YYREEE (reference sequence). The CDR3 length is 15 residues. The CDR3 region has the DNA TGTGCCAGCAGCCCTGGGACAGGCCACAATCAGCCCCAGCATTTT. Translating gives CASSPGTGHNQPQHF.

The rearrangement joins TRBV5-8 to TRBJ2-7; 9 bases fit TRBD1. CDR1 is SGHTS, CDR2 YDEGEE, per germline. The CDR3 contains 16 residues. J was trimmed by 6 bases and V by 4 bases; bases with no gene match: 14. This CDR3 reads CASSRRTIRTGVEQYV. The CDR3 DNA follows: TGTGCCAGCAGCCGCCGAACCATCCGGACAGGGGTCGAGCAGTACGTC.

The V gene is TRBV28, the J gene TRBJ1-3; TRBD1 might be the D (6 bases). Per the germline V gene, CDR1 is MDHEN and CDR2 is SYDVKM. The CDR3 extends over 15 amino acids. V was trimmed by 2 bases and J by 3 bases, leaving 11 bases between them. The CDR3 nucleotides are TGTGCCAGCAGTTTAGACAGGAGCATTGGAAACACCATATATTTT. It specifies CASSLDRSIGNTIYF. Combining the CDR3 with reference TRBV28 and TRBJ1-3 gives the whole variable domain DVKVTQSSRYLVKRTGEKVFLECVQDMDHENMFWYRQDPGLGLRLIYFSYDVKMKEKGDIPEGYSVSREKKERFSLILESASTNQTSMYLCASSLDRSIGNTIYFGEGSWLTVV.

This chain links TRBV7-2 with TRBJ2-2; 8 bases match TRBD2. The V and J ends lost 1 base and 5 bases, in that order; junction bases with no gene match: 9. CDR1 and CDR2 from the germline V gene are SGHTA and FQGNSA. This CDR3 has 17 residues. For the CDR3, the DNA is TGTGCCAGCAGCTTAGTATTTCTAGCGGGTTCAACCGGGGAGCTGTTTTTT. This codes for CASSLVFLAGSTGELFF.

The chain employs TRBV7-9 and TRBJ2-1; TRBD2 might be the D (6 bases). The V and J ends lost 2 bases and 0 bases respectively, with 14 bases between them. CDR3 size: 17 residues. CDR1 is SEHNR, CDR2 FQNEAQ, per germline (reference sequence). This CDR3 reads CASSLTSRRVSYNEQFF. The CDR3, as DNA: TGTGCCAGCAGCTTAACAAGTAGGAGGGTCTCCTACAATGAGCAGTTCTTC.

The CDR3 loop is CATRPRTGDPRLRKLFF. The CDR3 bases are TGTGCCACTCGGCCCCGGACAGGGGATCCACGTCTCCGGAAACTGTTTTTT. The J gene is TRBJ1-4, the V gene TRBV19, with 9 positions matching TRBD1. V gave up 10 bases and J gave up 11 bases; unmatched junction bases: 23. The CDR3 is 17 amino acids. Germline CDR1 LNHDA, CDR2 SQIVND (reference sequence).

J is TRBJ2-3 and V is TRBV5-4, with 8 bases aligning to TRBD2. The CDR3 is 17 amino acids. V was clipped by 3 bases and J by 4 bases; unmatched bases: 13. Germline CDR1 SGHNT, CDR2 YYREEE (reference sequence). The chain's CDR3 is CASSSALGTRISDTQYF. The CDR3 nucleotides are TGTGCCAGCAGCTCGGCCCTAGGGACTAGGATATCAGATACGCAGTATTTT.

This chain joins TRBV5-1 and TRBJ2-6; D remains ambiguous. Trimming removed 0 bases at V and 4 bases at J, with 5 bases between. Germline assignment: CDR1 SGHRS and CDR2 YFSETQ. This CDR3 spans 14 amino acids. Here the CDR3 reads CASSLGSGANVLTF. The CDR3 DNA reads as TGCGCCAGCAGCTTGGGTTCGGGGGCCAACGTCCTGACTTTC.

The chain links TRBV11-1 to TRBJ2-3, with 14 bases fitting TRBD2. Trimming took 5 bases from V and 6 from J; bases not matched to a gene: 7. Per germline, CDR1 SGHAT and CDR2 FQDESV (reference sequence). The CDR3 contains 16 residues. This chain's CDR3 is CASSQTSGGASDTQYF. CDR3 coding DNA: TGTGCCAGCAGCCAGACTAGCGGGGGGGCCTCGGATACGCAGTATTTT.

This chain links TRBV5-5 with TRBJ2-4, with 10 bases matching TRBD1. V was clipped by 4 bases and J by 8 bases; unmatched bases: 6. CDR3 length: 14 residues. Germline loops: CDR1 SGHKS, CDR2 YYEKEE (reference sequence). The CDR3 loop reads CASSPGQGRYIQYF. The CDR3 nucleotides read TGTGCCAGCAGCCCGGGACAGGGGAGATACATTCAGTACTTC. Together with reference TRBV5-5 and TRBJ2-4, the CDR3 gives the full variable domain: DAGVTQSPTHLIKTRGQQVTLRCSPISGHKSVSWYQQVLGQGPQFIFQYYEKEERGRGNFPDRFSARQFPNYSSELNVNALLLGDSALYLCASSPGQGRYIQYFGAGTRLSVL.

J is TRBJ2-4 and V is TRBV18; possible D gene TRBD1, 5 bases. Trimming stripped 10 bases from V and 6 bases from J, with 16 bases between. Germline CDR1 KGHSH, CDR2 LQKENI. This CDR3 comprises 13 residues. DNA of the CDR3: TGTGCCAACCGAGAGACAGTAGTAAACATTCAGTACTTC. It encodes CANRETVVNIQYF.

DNA of the CDR3: TGTGCCAGCAGCTTAAGCGGGGGGGATTCACCCCTCCACTTT. Protein sequence: CASSLSGGDSPLHF. The genes are TRBV7-9 and TRBJ1-6; D is possibly TRBD1 (5 bases). This CDR3 comprises 14 residues. Deletions cut 2 bases from V and 8 bases from J, with 10 bases between. In germline, CDR1 is SEHNR, CDR2 FQNEAQ (reference sequence).